The rows below give T cell receptor beta chains drawn from one sample of a study of cytomegalovirus exposure and HLA in healthy donors. Produced via immunoSEQ multiplex PCR; TCRdb's table is partial and in-frame only. The data show over 70,000 clones, around 80% seen once. The source material was PBMCs. These receptors were taken from a man between 50 and 59 years old in good health and CMV-seropositive. Each CDR3 is given with its conserved first and last residue. A D gene is named only where the DNA matches it firmly. A row's size may be missing; if present it is once, few, many or a size class.

clone_size,d_call,v_call,j_call,cdr3_aa,cdr3_nt
.,.,TRBV6-5,TRBJ2-4,CASSLDYGAKNIQYF,TGTGCCAGCAGCTTGGACTACGGGGCCAAAAACATTCAGTACTTC
few,.,TRBV19,TRBJ1-1,CASSTPHRVANTEAFF,TGTGCCAGTAGTACCCCCCACCGAGTTGCGAACACTGAAGCTTTCTTT
.,TRBD2,TRBV7-9,TRBJ2-1,CASSLEAGGPSSQFF,TGTGCCAGCAGCTTAGAAGCGGGAGGGCCTTCGTCGCAGTTCTTC
.,.,TRBV11-1,TRBJ2-3,CASSLGALDTQYF,TGTGCCAGCAGCTTAGGGGCCTTGGATACGCAGTATTTT
few,TRBD2,TRBV7-9,TRBJ2-1,CASSLGPGGISSYNEQFF,TGTGCCAGCAGCTTAGGCCCGGGAGGGATAAGCTCCTACAATGAGCAGTTCTTC
.,TRBD1,TRBV30,TRBJ1-2,CAWNPLTGRYGYTF,TGTGCCTGGAACCCTCTGACAGGGCGATATGGCTACACCTTC
.,TRBD2,TRBV11-2,TRBJ2-1,CASSPGSSGSVNEQFF,TGTGCCAGCAGCCCAGGATCTAGCGGGAGTGTCAATGAGCAGTTCTTC
.,TRBD2,TRBV5-1,TRBJ2-4,CASSLTGLEGDIQYF,TGCGCCAGCAGCCTCACGGGACTAGAAGGGGACATTCAGTACTTC
.,.,TRBV7-3,TRBJ1-1,CASSLTANTEAFF,TGTGCCAGCAGCTTAACAGCCAACACTGAAGCTTTCTTT
.,TRBD2,TRBV10-3,TRBJ2-7,CAISEVRTSYEQYF,TGTGCCATCAGTGAGGTGAGGACTAGCTACGAGCAGTACTTC
once,.,TRBV10-3,TRBJ2-2,CAIRPNEANTGELFF,TGTGCCATCAGACCCAACGAGGCGAACACCGGGGAGCTGTTTTTT
.,.,TRBV14,TRBJ1-6,CASSPFPNSPLHF,TGTGCCAGCAGCCCGTTTCCCAATTCACCCCTCCACTTT
.,.,TRBV5-4,TRBJ2-2,CASSLRGRSTGELFF,TGTGCCAGCAGCTTACGGGGTAGAAGCACCGGGGAGCTGTTTTTT
.,.,TRBV20-1,TRBJ1-1,CSAQATPEAFF,TGCAGTGCGCAAGCCACCCCTGAAGCTTTCTTT
.,TRBD1,TRBV6-1,TRBJ1-2,CASSTRDRENYGYTF,TGTGCCAGCAGTACTAGGGACAGAGAGAACTATGGCTACACCTTC
.,TRBD1,TRBV27,TRBJ2-7,CASLRRDRAYEQYF,TGTGCCAGTTTAAGAAGGGACAGGGCATACGAGCAGTACTTC
.,.,TRBV6-5,TRBJ1-1,CASSYLGVLNTEAFF,TGTGCCAGCAGTTACCTCGGGGTGCTGAACACTGAAGCTTTCTTT
.,.,TRBV30,TRBJ2-3,CAWSVEGAQYF,TGTGCCTGGAGTGTGGAAGGAGCGCAGTATTTT
.,TRBD2,TRBV7-9,TRBJ2-7,CSSSPKTTSDFYEQYF,TGTTCCAGCAGCCCCAAGACGACTAGCGACTTCTACGAGCAGTACTTC
.,TRBD2,TRBV29-1,TRBJ2-1,CSVGAGGGSSEQFF,TGCAGCGTAGGAGCGGGAGGAGGGTCATCTGAGCAGTTCTTC
.,.,TRBV6-4,TRBJ2-7,CASSDSVGSGEQYF,TGTGCCAGCAGTGACTCTGTGGGTTCAGGGGAGCAGTACTTC
.,.,TRBV29-1,TRBJ1-1,CSVEKGLNTEAFF,TGCAGCGTTGAAAAGGGGCTGAACACTGAAGCTTTCTTT
once,.,TRBV30,TRBJ1-5,CAWGPGHGNQPQHF,TGTGCCTGGGGACCGGGACACGGTAATCAGCCCCAGCATTTT